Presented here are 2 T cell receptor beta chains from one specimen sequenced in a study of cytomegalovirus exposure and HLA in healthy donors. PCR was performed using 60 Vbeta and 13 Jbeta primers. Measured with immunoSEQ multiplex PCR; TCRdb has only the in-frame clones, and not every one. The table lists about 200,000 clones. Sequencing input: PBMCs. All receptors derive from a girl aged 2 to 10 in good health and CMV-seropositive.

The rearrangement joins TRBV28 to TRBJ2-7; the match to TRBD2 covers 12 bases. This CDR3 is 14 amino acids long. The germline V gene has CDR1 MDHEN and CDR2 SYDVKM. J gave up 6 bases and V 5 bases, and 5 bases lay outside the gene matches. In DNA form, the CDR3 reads TGTGCCAGCAGTGGACTAGCGGGGACCGGCGAGCAGTACTTC. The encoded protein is CASSGLAGTGEQYF.

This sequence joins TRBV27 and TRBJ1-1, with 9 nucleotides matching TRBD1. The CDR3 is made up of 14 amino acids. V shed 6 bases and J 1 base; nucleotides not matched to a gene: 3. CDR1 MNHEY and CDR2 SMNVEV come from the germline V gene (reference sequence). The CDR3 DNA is TGTGCCAGCAGGGACAGGGGTTGGAACACTGAAGCTTTCTTT. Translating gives CASRDRGWNTEAFF.